This T cell receptor (beta chain) was profiled in a study of tumor-infiltrating lymphocytes in primary liver carcinoma. About the research overall: Patients included men and women of 30 to 69 years. With diameters of about 4 to 11 cm, tumors were stage T1-T3 N0M0.

The authors took blood RNA from unsorted whole blood and also extracted germline DNA. A primer in the constant region served to generate TCR beta cDNA from roughly 450 ng of total RNA. Libraries for TCR beta were built through three nested multiplex PCR rounds, which together made up a slightly modified ARM-PCR procedure. It was with TRBV1-TRBV30 forward primers and a C-beta reverse primer that the first two PCR rounds were run, at around 11 cycles each. In TCRdb, the multiplex PCR reads were re-called with MiXCR into one record per CDR3 protein. The data hold about 200,000 distinct CDR3 sequences, with roughly two thirds observed a single time. This clonotype was recorded a few times. Its antigen remains unidentified. Overall study results and limits: In the absence of sorting, bulk samples left CD4+ and CD8+ repertoires uncompared.

After removal of 6 bases from V and 4 bases from J, the junction contained 8 bases not matched to a gene. The CDR3 contains 15 residues. The J gene is TRBJ2-1, the V gene TRBV12-3 or TRBV12-4; TRBD1 matches 8 bases. This receptor was identified in a woman aged 60-75 years with primary liver carcinoma and hepatitis B virus infection. The source material was peripheral blood. The chain's CDR3 is CASSLDRVRYNEQFF. The CDR3 DNA reads as TGTGCCAGCAGCCTGGACAGGGTGCGGTACAATGAGCAGTTCTTC.